This T cell receptor beta chain was sequenced during a study of blood T cell repertoires in COVID-19 (dated by TCRdb to the early 2020s). Regarding the research as a whole: Collaborator samples came from the United States, Italy and Spain and covered acute and convalescent phases of COVID-19. The repertoires were made available in a free public database intended to serve as a resource for research on the immune response to SARS-CoV-2. HLA class I and class II types, where available, came from metadata supplied by the sample provider rather than from assay-based typing. Samples came from the ongoing ImmuneRACE study (first 160 participants) plus 1,254 subjects from 6 global collaborators. The prospective study material was composed of cDNA or gDNA derived from T cells, B-cell-depleted T cells, or PBMCs. Deeply sampled blood TCRbeta repertoires from subjects exposed to, actively infected with, or recovered from COVID-19 were included in the dataset. Sample metadata almost always included a de-identified subject ID, COVID-19 status, age in years and sex.

Results the study describes overall, beyond this receptor: The quantity of clinical and demographic metadata differed by source and by participant and was supplied without curation.

As for this clone: Its antigen target is currently unknown. Base-call qualities are not available, and no considerably larger clone is one nucleotide away.

TCRbeta CDR3 regions were amplified from genomic DNA using the immunoSEQ Assay, a bias-controlled multiplex PCR. On the study's bioinformatics: The number of nucleated cells in each sample was estimated by amplification of reference gene primers within the assay. To quantify the absolute abundance of each unique TCRbeta CDR3 rearrangement, sequence reads were collapsed and filtered. For each sample, productive Simpson clonality was calculated as the square root of Simpson's diversity index across productive rearrangements. TCRdb's version of the immuneACCESS table is confined to in-frame rearrangements and falls short of the full clone set. An unresolved V gene accounts for under half of the shortfall where checked; the remainder is of unknown origin. The V and J calls and the clone size are those of that table, but D and trimming were determined from the DNA. For this sample the table gives 250,000 to 300,000 clones, of which 88% were detected only once. The ten largest clonotypes hold 0.75% to 1% of the sample.

Samples from volunteer blood donors who had recovered from COVID-19 were contributed by a second Seattle source. Whole blood was collected in K2EDTA tubes by collaborating institutions according to the institutions' own protocols. For TCRbeta analysis, collaborators shipped samples in one of three forms: frozen whole blood, isolated PBMCs, or DNA extracted from either of those sample types. The sequence came from a woman in her forties who had recovered from COVID-19. Sequencing used peripheral blood.

The CDR3 reads as follows: CASSPLQGSTEAFF. The nucleotides are TGTGCCAGCTCACCTCTACAGGGGTCCACTGAAGCTTTCTTT. The V gene is TRBV18 and the J gene is TRBJ1-1; the central 7 bases match TRBD1. After removal of 3 bases from V and 4 bases from J, the junction retains 5 bases not matched to a gene. The CDR3 starts with the cysteine, ends with the phenylalanine, and has 14 residues. Left in the record is the CDR3 DNA by itself, 42 bases read in frame from the first base. Per the germline V gene, KGHSH is the CDR1 and LQKENI is the CDR2.